Listed here are 7 T cell receptor beta chains from one sample, sequenced in a study of control samples from healthy donors and cancer patients. This table comes from immunoSEQ multiplex PCR, and its TCRdb copy is limited to in-frame clones, with some not included. The data contain around 150,000 clones, 70% to 90% of them seen just once; the ten biggest clones take up 1.5% to 2%. The material sequenced was blood. These receptors were collected from a man younger than 35 in good health.

This clone showed up just a few times. The chain uses TRBV2 and TRBJ1-6; 8 bases match TRBD1. Germline-derived CDR1 and CDR2 are SNHLY and FYNNEI. Trimming at V came to 11 bases and at J to 4 bases, leaving 7 bases not matched to a gene. CDR3 length: 14 amino acids. The CDR3 DNA reads as TGTGCCGGGGCGGGGACAGGATATAATTCACCCCTCCACTTT. Protein: CAGAGTGYNSPLHF.

The chain couples TRBV6-5 to TRBJ1-4; tentatively, D is TRBD1 (6 bases). The CDR3 runs 14 residues. Germline CDR1 is MNHEY and CDR2 is SVGAGI. Trimming took off 6 bases at V and 5 bases at J, with 13 bases between the two ends. DNA for the CDR3: TGTGCCAGCAGGCGGGGGCTTCTGAATGAAAAACTGTTTTTT. Its translation: CASRRGLLNEKLFF.

This chain connects TRBV7-9 to TRBJ1-2; 7 bases map to TRBD1. Trimming at V came to 4 bases and at J to 8 bases, leaving 13 bases not matched to a gene. Germline CDR1 SEHNR, CDR2 FQNEAQ (reference sequence). The CDR3 is made up of 15 amino acids. CDR3 nucleotide sequence: TGTGCCAGCAGCTCTGGGGGAGAAACAGGGGTCGGCTACACCTTC. This sequence encodes CASSSGGETGVGYTF.

In this sample, this clone turned up a few times. The rearrangement uses TRBV6-1 and TRBJ1-5; 9 nucleotides match TRBD1. The CDR3 is 15 residues long. After removal of 2 bases from V and 2 bases from J, the junction contained 1 base not matched to a gene. Looked up from germline, CDR1 is MNHNS and CDR2 is SASEGT. This chain's CDR3 is CASSEWTGGNQPQHF. The CDR3 DNA reads TGTGCCAGCAGTGAATGGACAGGGGGCAATCAGCCCCAGCATTTT.

Only one count was recorded for this clone. This chain uses TRBV7-6 with TRBJ1-1, with TRBD1 as a possible D gene (6 bases). The CDR3 is 16 residues long. Trimming stripped 5 bases from V and 1 base from J, with 17 bases between. CDR1 is SGHVS, CDR2 FNYEAQ, per germline. The CDR3 DNA reads TGTGCCAGCAGCGAGGGGGTTGGGCGGACGAACACTGAAGCTTTCTTT. Translation: CASSEGVGRTNTEAFF.

This CDR3 reads CASSHSEGASTDTQYF. The DNA of the CDR3 is TGTGCCAGCAGCCACTCGGAAGGGGCCAGCACAGATACGCAGTATTTT. The chain employs TRBV5-5 and TRBJ2-3, with a tentative D call TRBD1 (5 bases). CDR3 size: 16 residues. V lost 4 bases, J lost 0 bases, and 15 bases lay in between. Germline CDR1 and CDR2: SGHKS and YYEKEE (reference sequence). The entire variable domain, with the rest obtained from reference TRBV5-5 and TRBJ2-3, is as follows: DAGVTQSPTHLIKTRGQQVTLRCSPISGHKSVSWYQQVLGQGPQFIFQYYEKEERGRGNFPDRFSARQFPNYSSELNVNALLLGDSALYLCASSHSEGASTDTQYFGPGTRLTVL.

The genes are TRBV9 and TRBJ1-1; 8 bases are shared with TRBD1. V lost 4 bases, J lost 4 bases, and 12 bases stayed unmatched. The germline V gene encodes CDR1 SGDLS and CDR2 YYNGEE. This CDR3 contains 16 residues. For the CDR3, the DNA is TGTGCCAGCAGCACCAGAGACAGGGGATCCCTCACTGAAGCTTTCTTT. Its protein is CASSTRDRGSLTEAFF.